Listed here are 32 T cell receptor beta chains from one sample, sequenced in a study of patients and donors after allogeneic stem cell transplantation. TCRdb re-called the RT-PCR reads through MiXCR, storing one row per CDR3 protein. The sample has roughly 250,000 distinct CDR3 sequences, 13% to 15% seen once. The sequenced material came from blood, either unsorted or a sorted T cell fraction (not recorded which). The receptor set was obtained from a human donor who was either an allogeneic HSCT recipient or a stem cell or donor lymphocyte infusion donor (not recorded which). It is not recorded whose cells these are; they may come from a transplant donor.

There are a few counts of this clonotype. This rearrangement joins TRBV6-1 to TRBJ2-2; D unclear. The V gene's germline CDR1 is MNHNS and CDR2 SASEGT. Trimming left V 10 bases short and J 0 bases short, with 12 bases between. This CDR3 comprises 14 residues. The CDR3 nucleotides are TGTGCCATCCCCAGCCTTACGAACACCGGGGAGCTGTTTTTT. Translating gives CAIPSLTNTGELFF.

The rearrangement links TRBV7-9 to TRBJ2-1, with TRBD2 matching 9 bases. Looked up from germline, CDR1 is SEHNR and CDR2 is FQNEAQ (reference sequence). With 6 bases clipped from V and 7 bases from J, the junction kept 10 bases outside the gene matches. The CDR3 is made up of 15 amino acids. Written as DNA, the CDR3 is TGTGCCAGCAGTTCGGCGGGGGGGCAATGGAATGAGCAGTTCTTC. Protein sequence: CASSSAGGQWNEQFF.

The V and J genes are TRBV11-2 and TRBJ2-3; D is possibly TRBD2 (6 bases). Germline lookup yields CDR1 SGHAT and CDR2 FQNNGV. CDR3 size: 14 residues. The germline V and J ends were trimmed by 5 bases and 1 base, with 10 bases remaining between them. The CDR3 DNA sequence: TGTGCCAGCAGCCTATGGGAGGGCACAGATACGCAGTATTTT. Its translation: CASSLWEGTDTQYF.

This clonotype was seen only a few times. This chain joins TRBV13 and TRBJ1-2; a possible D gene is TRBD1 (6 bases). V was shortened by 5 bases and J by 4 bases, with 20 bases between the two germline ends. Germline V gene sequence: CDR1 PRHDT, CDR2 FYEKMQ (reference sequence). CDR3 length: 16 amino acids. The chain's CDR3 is CASSPRPAGAGYGYTF. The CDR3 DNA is TGTGCCAGCAGCCCTAGGCCAGCGGGGGCAGGCTATGGCTACACCTTC.

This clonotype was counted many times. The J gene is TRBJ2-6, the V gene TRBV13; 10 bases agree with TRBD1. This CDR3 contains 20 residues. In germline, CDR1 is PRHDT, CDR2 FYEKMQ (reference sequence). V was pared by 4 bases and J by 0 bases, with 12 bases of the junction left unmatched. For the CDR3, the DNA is TGTGCCAGCAGCTCCCGGGACAGGGGACTTATCCTCTCTGGGGCCAACGTCCTGACTTTC. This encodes CASSSRDRGLILSGANVLTF. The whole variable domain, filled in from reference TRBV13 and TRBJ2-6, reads AAGVIQSPRHLIKEKRETATLKCYPIPRHDTVYWYQQGPGQDPQFLISFYEKMQSDKGSIPDRFSAQQFSDYHSELNMSSLELGDSALYFCASSSRDRGLILSGANVLTFGAGSRLTVL.

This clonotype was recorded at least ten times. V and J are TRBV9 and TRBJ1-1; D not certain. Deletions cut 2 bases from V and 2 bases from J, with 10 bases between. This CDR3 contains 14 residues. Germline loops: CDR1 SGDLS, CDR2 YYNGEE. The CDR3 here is CASSVGQDNTEAFF. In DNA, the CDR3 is TGTGCCAGCAGCGTGGGTCAGGACAACACTGAAGCTTTCTTT. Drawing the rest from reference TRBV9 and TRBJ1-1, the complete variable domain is DSGVTQTPKHLITATGQRVTLRCSPRSGDLSVYWYQQSLDQGLQFLIQYYNGEERAKGNILERFSAQQFPDLHSELNLSSLELGDSALYFCASSVGQDNTEAFFGQGTRLTVV.

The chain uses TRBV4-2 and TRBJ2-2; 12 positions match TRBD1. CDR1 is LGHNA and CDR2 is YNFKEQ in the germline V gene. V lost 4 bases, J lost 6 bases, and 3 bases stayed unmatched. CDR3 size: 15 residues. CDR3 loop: CASSPGTGGAGELFF. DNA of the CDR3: TGTGCCAGCAGCCCTGGGACAGGGGGCGCCGGGGAGCTGTTTTTT.

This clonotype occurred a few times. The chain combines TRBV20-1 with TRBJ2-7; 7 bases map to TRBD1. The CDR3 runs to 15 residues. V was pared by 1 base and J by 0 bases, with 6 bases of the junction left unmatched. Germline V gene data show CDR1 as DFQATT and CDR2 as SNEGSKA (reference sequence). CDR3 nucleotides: TGCAGTGCTAGAGGTTTAGGGGGCAGCTCCTACGAGCAGTACTTC. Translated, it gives CSARGLGGSSYEQYF.

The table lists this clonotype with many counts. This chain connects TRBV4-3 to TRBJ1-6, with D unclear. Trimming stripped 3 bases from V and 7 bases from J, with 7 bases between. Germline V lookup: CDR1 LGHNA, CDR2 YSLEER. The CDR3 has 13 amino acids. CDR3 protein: CASSQVENSPLHF. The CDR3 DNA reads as TGCGCCAGCAGCCAGGTGGAGAATTCACCCCTCCACTTT.

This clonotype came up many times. CDR3 DNA sequence: TGTGCCACCAGCAGAGATCAGGCGGGTATTTACGAGCAGTACTTC. Translation gives CATSRDQAGIYEQYF. The rearrangement uses TRBV15 and TRBJ2-7, with D possibly matching TRBD2 (5 bases). The CDR3 totals 15 residues. Germline values: CDR1 LNHNV, CDR2 YYDKDF (reference sequence). V lost 0 bases and J lost 4, with 13 bases in between.

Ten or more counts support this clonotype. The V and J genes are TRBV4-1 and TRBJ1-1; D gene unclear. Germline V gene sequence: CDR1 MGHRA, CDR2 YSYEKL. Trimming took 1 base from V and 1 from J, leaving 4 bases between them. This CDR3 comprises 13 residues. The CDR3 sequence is CASSQGWNTEAFF. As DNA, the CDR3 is TGCGCCAGCAGCCAAGGATGGAACACTGAAGCTTTCTTT.

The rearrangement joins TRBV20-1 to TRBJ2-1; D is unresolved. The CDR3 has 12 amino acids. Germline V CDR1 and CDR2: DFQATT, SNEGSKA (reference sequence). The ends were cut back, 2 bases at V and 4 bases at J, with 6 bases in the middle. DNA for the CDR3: TGCAGTGCTAGAAAACAGTACAATGAGCAGTTCTTC. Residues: CSARKQYNEQFF.

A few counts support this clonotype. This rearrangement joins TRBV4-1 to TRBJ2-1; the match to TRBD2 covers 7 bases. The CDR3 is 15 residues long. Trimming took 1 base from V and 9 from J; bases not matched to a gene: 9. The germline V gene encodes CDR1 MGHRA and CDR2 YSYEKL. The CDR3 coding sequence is TGCGCCAGCAGCCAAGGTCTAGCGGATTCGGTTGAGCAGTTCTTC. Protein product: CASSQGLADSVEQFF.

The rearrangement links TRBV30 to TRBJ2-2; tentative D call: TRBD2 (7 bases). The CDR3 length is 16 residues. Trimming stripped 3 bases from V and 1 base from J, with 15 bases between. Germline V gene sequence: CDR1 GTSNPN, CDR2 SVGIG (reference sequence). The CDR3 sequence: CAWRQGGGENTGELFF. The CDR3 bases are TGTGCCTGGAGACAGGGCGGGGGTGAGAACACCGGGGAGCTGTTTTTT.

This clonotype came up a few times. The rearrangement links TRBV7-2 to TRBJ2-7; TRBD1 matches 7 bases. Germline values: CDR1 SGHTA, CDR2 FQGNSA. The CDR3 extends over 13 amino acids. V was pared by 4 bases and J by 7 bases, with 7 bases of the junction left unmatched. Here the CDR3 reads CASSSKTGDEQYF. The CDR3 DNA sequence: TGTGCCAGCAGCTCCAAAACAGGGGATGAGCAGTACTTC.

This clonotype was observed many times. The CDR3 nucleotides are TGTGCCAGCAGTTTGACAGGAGCGACCTACAATGAGCAGTTCTTC. As protein: CASSLTGATYNEQFF. The chain is built from TRBV12-3 or TRBV12-4 and TRBJ2-1, with D possibly matching TRBD1 (6 bases). The CDR3 covers 15 residues. V was cut by 3 bases and J by 2 bases, with 11 bases left in between.

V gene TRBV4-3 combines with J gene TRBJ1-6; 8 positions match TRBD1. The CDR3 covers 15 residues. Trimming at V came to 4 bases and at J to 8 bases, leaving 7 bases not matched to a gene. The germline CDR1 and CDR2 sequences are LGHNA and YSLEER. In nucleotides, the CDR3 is TGCGCCAGCAGCCCTACAGGACAGGGATATTCACCCCTCCACTTT. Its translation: CASSPTGQGYSPLHF.

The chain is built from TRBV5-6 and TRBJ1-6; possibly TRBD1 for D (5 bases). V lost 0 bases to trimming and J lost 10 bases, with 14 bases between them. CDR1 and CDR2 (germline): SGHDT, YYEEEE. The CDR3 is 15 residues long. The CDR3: CASSLVVAGPSPLHF. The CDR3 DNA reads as TGTGCCAGCAGCTTGGTGGTTGCAGGGCCGTCACCCCTCCACTTT. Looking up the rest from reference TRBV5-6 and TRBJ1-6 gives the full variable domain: DAGVTQSPTHLIKTRGQQVTLRCSPKSGHDTVSWYQQALGQGPQFIFQYYEEEERQRGNFPDRFSGHQFPNYSSELNVNALLLGDSALYLCASSLVVAGPSPLHFGNGTRLTVT.

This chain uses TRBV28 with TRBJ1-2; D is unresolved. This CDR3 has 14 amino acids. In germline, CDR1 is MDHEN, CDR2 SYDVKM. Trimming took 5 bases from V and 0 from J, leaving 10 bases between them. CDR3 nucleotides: TGTGCCAGCAGTACCGGACCCGCTAACTATGGCTACACCTTC. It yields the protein CASSTGPANYGYTF.

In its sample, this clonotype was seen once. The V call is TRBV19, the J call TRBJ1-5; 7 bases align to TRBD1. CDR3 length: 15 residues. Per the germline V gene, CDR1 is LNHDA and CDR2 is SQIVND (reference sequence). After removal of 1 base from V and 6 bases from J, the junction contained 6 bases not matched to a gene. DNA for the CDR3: TGTGCCAGTAGTATAGTGACAGGGAATGGTCAGCCCCAGCATTTT. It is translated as CASSIVTGNGQPQHF.

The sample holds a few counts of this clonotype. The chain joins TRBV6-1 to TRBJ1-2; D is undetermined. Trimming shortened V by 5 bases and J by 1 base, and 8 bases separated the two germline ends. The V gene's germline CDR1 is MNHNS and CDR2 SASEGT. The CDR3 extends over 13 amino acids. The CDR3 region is CASSKQLNYGYTF. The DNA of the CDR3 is TGTGCCAGCAGTAAACAGCTTAACTATGGCTACACCTTC.

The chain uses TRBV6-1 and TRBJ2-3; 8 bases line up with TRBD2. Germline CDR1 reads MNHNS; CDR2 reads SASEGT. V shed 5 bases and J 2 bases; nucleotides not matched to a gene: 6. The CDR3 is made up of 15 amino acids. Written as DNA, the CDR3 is TGTGCCAGCAGTCCTCGACTAGCGAACACAGATACGCAGTATTTT. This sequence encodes CASSPRLANTDTQYF.

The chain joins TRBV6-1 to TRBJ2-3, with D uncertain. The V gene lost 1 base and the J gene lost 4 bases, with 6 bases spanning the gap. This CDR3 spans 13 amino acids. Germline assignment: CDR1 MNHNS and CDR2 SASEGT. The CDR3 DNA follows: TGTGCCAGCAGTGAAGGCCGTTCAGATACGCAGTATTTT. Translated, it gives CASSEGRSDTQYF.

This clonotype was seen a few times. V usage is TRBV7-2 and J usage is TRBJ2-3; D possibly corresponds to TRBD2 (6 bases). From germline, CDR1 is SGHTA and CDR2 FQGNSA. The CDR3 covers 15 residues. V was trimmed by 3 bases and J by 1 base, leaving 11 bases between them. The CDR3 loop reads CASSLRASGTDTQYF. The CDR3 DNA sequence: TGTGCCAGCAGCTTGCGGGCTAGCGGCACAGATACGCAGTATTTT.

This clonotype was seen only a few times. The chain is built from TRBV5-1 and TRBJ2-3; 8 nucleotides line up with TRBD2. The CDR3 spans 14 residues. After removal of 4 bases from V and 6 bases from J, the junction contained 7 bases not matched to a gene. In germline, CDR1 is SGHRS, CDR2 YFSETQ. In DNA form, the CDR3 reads TGCGCCAGCAGCCCAGTGACTAGCGAGGATACGCAGTATTTT. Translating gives CASSPVTSEDTQYF. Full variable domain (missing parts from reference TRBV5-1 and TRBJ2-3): KAGVTQTPRYLIKTRGQQVTLSCSPISGHRSVSWYQQTPGQGLQFLFEYFSETQRNKGNFPGRFSGRQFSNSRSEMNVSTLELGDSALYLCASSPVTSEDTQYFGPGTRLTVL.

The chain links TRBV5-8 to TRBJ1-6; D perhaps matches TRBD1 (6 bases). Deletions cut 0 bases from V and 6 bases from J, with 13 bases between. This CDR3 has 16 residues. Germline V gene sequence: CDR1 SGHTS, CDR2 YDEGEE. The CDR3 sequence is CASSLVGGRGNSPLHF. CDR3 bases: TGTGCCAGCAGCTTGGTTGGGGGGCGTGGTAATTCACCCCTCCACTTT. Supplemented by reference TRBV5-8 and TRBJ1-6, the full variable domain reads EAGVTQSPTHLIKTRGQQATLRCSPISGHTSVYWYQQALGLGLQFLLWYDEGEERNRGNFPPRFSGRQFPNYSSELNVNALELEDSALYLCASSLVGGRGNSPLHFGNGTRLTVT.

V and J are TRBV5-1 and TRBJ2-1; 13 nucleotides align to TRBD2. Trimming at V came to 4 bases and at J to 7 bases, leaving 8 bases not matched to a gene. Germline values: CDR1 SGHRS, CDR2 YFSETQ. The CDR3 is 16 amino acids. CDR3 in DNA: TGCGCCAGCAGCGGGGGACTAGCGGGATTTGGGAATGAGCAGTTCTTC. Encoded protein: CASSGGLAGFGNEQFF.

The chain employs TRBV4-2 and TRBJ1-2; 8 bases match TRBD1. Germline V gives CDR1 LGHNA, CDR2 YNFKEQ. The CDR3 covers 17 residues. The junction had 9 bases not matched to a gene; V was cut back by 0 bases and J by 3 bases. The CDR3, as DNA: TGTGCCAGCAGCCAAGATCAGGGGGCAGGGAACTACTATGGCTACACCTTC. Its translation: CASSQDQGAGNYYGYTF.

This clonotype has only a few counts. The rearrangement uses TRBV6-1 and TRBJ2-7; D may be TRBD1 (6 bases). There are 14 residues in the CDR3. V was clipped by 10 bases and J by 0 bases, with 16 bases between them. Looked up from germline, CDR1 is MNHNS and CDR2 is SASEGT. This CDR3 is CATVDRRLSYEQYF. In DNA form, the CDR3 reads TGTGCCACCGTTGACAGGCGGCTCTCCTACGAGCAGTACTTC.

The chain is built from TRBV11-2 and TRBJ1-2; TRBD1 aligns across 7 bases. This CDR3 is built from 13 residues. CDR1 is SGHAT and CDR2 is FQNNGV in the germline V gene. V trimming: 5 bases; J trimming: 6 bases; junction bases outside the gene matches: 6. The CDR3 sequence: CASSPDRVHGYTF. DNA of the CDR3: TGTGCCAGCAGCCCAGACAGGGTCCATGGCTACACCTTC.

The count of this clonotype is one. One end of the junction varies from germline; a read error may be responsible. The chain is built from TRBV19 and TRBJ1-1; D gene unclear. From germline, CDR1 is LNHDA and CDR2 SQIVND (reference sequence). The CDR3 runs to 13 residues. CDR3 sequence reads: CASSATSGVEAFF. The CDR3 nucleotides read TGTGCCAGTAGTGCCACCTCGGGAGTTGAAGCATTCTTT.

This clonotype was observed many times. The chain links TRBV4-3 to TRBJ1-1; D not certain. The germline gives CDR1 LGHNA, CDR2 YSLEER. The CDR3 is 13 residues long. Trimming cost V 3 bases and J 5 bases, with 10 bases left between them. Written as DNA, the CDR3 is TGCGCCAGCAGCCAGGCCGTGGGTACTGAAGCTTTCTTT. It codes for CASSQAVGTEAFF.